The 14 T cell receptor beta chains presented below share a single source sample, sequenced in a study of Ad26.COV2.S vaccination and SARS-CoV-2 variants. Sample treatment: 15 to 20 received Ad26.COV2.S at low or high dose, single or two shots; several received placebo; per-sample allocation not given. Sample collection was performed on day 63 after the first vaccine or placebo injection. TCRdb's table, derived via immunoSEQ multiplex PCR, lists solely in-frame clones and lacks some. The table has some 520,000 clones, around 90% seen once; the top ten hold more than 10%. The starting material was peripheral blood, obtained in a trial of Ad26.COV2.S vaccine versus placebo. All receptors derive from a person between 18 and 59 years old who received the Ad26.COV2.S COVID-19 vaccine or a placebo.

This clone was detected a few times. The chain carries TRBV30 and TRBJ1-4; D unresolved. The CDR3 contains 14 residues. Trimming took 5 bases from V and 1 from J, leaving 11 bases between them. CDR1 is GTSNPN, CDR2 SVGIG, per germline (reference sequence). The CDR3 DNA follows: TGTGCCTGGGCCCCGTTGGGAACTAATGAAAAACTGTTTTTT. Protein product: CAWAPLGTNEKLFF.

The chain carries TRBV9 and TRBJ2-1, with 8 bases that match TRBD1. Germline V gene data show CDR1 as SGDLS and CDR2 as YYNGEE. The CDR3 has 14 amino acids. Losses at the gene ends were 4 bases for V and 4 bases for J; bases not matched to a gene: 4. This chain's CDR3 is CASSRDRRYNEQFF. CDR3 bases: TGTGCCAGCAGCCGGGACAGGAGGTACAATGAGCAGTTCTTC.

The chain's CDR3 is CAISGTAQETQYF. CDR3 nucleotide sequence: TGTGCCATCAGCGGGACAGCTCAAGAGACCCAGTACTTC. V is TRBV10-3 and J is TRBJ2-5; 7 bases fit TRBD1. Trimming took 6 bases from V and 2 from J; bases not matched to a gene: 3. The CDR3 sequence is 13 residues long. CDR1 and CDR2 from the germline V gene are ENHRY and SYGVKD.

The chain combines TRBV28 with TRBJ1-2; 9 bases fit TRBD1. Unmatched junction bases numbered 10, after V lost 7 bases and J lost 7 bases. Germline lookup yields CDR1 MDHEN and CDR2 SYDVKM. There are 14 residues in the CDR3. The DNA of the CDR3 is TGTGCCAGCATCTTTACAGGGGGCGTAAGTGGCTACACCTTC. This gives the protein CASIFTGGVSGYTF.

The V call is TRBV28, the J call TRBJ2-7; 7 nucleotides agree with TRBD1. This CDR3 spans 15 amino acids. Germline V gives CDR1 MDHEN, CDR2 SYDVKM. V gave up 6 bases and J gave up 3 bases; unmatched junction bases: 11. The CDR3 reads CASSPLGQRGYEQYF. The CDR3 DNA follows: TGTGCCAGCAGCCCCCTGGGACAGAGAGGCTACGAGCAGTACTTC.

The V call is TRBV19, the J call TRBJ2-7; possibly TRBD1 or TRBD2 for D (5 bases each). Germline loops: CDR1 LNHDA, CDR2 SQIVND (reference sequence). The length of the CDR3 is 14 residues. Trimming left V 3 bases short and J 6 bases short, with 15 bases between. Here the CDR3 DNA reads TGTGCCAGTAGTATTCTGGGAACGGGGCCCGAGCAGTACTTC. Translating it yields CASSILGTGPEQYF.

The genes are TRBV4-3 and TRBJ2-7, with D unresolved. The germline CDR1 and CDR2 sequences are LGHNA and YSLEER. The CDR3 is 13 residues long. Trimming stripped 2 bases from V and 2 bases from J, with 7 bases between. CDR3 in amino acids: CASSQSATYEQYF. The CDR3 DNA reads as TGCGCCAGCAGCCAAAGTGCTACCTACGAGCAGTACTTC.

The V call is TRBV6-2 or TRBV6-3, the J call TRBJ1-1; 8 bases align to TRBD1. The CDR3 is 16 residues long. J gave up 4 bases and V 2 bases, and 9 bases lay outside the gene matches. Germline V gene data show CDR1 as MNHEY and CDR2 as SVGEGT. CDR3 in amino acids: CASSYAGQGRFTEAFF. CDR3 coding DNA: TGTGCCAGCAGTTACGCCGGACAGGGCAGATTCACTGAAGCTTTCTTT.

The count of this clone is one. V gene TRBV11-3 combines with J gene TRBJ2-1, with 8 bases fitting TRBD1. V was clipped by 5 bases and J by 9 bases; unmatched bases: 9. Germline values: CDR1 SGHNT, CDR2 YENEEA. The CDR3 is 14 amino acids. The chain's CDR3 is CASSPRGQEGEQFF. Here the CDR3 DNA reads TGTGCCAGCAGCCCCCGGGGACAGGAGGGTGAGCAGTTCTTC.

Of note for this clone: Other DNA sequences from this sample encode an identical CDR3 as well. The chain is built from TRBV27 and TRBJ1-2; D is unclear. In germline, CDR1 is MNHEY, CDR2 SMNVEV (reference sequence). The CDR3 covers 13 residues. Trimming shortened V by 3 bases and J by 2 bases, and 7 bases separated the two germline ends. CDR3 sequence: CASSFRENYGYTF. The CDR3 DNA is TGTGCCAGCAGTTTTAGGGAAAACTATGGCTACACCTTC.

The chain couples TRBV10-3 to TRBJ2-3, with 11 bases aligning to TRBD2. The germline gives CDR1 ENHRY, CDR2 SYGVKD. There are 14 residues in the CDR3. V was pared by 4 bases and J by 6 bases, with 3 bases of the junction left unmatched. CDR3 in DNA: TGTGCCATCAGTGTTAGCGGGAGGGCGGATACGCAGTATTTT. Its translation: CAISVSGRADTQYF.

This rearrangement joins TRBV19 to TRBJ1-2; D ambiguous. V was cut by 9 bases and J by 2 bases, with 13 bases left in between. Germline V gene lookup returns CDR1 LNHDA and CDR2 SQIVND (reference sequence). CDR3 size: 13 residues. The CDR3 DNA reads TGTGCCAGCCCTGGACGGAGAAACTATGGCTACACCTTC. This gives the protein CASPGRRNYGYTF.

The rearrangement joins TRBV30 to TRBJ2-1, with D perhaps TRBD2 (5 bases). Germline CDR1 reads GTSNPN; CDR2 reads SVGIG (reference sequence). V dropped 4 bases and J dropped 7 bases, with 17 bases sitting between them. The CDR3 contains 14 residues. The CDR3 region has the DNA TGTGCCTGGACGGGAATGGCGAGTAGTAATGAGCAGTTCTTC. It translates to CAWTGMASSNEQFF.

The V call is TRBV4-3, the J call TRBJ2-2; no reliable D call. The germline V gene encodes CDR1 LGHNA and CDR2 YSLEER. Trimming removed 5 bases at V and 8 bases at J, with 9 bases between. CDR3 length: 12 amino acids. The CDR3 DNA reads TGCGCCAGCAGCATGGGGAAAGGGGAGCTGTTTTTT. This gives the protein CASSMGKGELFF.